This T cell receptor beta chain originates from a study of T cells in localized non-small cell lung cancer. The study's findings and limits: Adjacent lung had a median around 60 of the 100 largest tumor clones. Patients showing higher blood T cell density tended to see longer overall survival.

The sampled adjacent lung lay at least 2 cm from the tumor margin and showed no atypia. In this sample, this clone turned up a few times. What it binds is not known. The CDR3 totals 16 residues. V shed 3 bases and J shed 8 bases, with 17 bases lying between them. Germline CDR1 reads SGHNT; CDR2 reads YENEEA. Measured with immunoSEQ multiplex PCR; TCRdb has only the in-frame clones, and not every one. The repertoire holds approximately 2,800 clones, with roughly 28% as singletons. The starting material was normal lung tissue next to the tumor, obtained before any cancer treatment. The chain is built from TRBV11-3 and TRBJ2-6; unclear D gene. The clonotype was recovered from a male donor aged 60 or over with stage II lung adenocarcinoma. In DNA form, the CDR3 reads TGTGCCAGCAGCTTGATTTCGTCTCTGGGGTCCAACGTCCTGACTTTC. Amino acids: CASSLISSLGSNVLTF.